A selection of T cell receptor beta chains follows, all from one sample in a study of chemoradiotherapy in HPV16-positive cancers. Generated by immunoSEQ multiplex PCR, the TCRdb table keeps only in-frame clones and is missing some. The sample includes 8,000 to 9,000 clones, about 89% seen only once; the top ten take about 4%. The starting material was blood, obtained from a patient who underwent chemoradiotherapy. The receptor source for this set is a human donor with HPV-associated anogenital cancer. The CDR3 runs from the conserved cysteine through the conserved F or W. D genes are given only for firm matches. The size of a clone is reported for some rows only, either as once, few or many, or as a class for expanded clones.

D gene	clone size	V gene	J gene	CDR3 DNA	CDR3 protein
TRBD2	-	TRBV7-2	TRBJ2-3	TGTGCCAGCAGCTCAGTAGGCGGGCTAGCGGGAGGGGATACGCAGTATTTT	CASSSVGGLAGGDTQYF
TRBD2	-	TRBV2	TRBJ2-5	TGTGCCAGCAGTGATGCGACTAGCGGGCATCCGGGGGAGACCCAGTACTTC	CASSDATSGHPGETQYF
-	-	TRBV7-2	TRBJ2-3	TGTGCCAGCAGCTTAGTCGCTGGCGGGAGCACAGATACGCAGTATTTT	CASSLVAGGSTDTQYF
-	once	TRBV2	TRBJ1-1	TGTGCCACCTATGAGCTGAACACTGAAGCTTTCTTT	CATYELNTEAFF
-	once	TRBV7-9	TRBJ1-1	TGTGCCAGCACCACTGTGATCACTGAAGCTTTCTTT	CASTTVITEAFF
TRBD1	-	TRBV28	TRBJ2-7	TGTGCCAGCAGTTTACCCGACAGGGGAAAGTACTTC	CASSLPDRGKYF
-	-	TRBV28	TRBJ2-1	TGTGCCAGCAGTTTAGTCCGGGGCAATGAGCAGTTCTTC	CASSLVRGNEQFF
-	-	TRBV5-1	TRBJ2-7	TGCGCCAGCAGTTGGACAGGAGGGGACGAGCAGTACTTC	CASSWTGGDEQYF
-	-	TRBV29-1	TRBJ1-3	TGCAGCGTTGACCAGGGTTTGGACACCATATATTTT	CSVDQGLDTIYF
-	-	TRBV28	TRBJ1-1	TGTGCCAGCAGCCCAGTTAAATGGGTTAACACTGAAGCTTTCTTT	CASSPVKWVNTEAFF
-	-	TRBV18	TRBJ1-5	TGTGCCAGCTCACCAGGGAATGAGCAGCCCCAGCATTTT	CASSPGNEQPQHF
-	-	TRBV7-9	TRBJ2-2	TGTGCCAGCCTACCCGACTCGACCGGGGAGCTGTTTTTT	CASLPDSTGELFF
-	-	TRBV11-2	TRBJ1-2	TGTGCCAGCAGCTTTGGAGGTGCGGGGTATGGCTACACCTTC	CASSFGGAGYGYTF
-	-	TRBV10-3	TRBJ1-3	TGTGCCATCAGTGAGTCTTCCCAGGACCGCTCTGGAAACACCATATATTTT	CAISESSQDRSGNTIYF
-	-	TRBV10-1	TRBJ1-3	TGCGCCAGCAGTGAAGGGGGGATCGGCACCATATATTTT	CASSEGGIGTIYF
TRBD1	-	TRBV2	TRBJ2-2	TGTGCCAGCACCCGACAGGGTGCGAACACCGGGGAGCTGTTTTTT	CASTRQGANTGELFF
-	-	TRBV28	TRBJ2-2	TGTGCCAGCAGGGCAGTCGCGAACACCGGGGAGCTGTTTTTT	CASRAVANTGELFF
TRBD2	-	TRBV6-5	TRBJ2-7	TGTGCCAGCAGTTCCCGACGGGCGGGAGACTACTACGAGCAGTACTTC	CASSSRRAGDYYEQYF
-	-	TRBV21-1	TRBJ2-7	TGTGCCAGCAGCAAATGGGGGAGACAGGGATGGCTATACGAGCAGTACTTC	CASSKWGRQGWLYEQYF
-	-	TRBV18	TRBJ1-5	TGTGCCAGCTCACCGGACGTCCAGCCCCAGCATTTT	CASSPDVQPQHF
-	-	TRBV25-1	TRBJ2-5	TGTGCCAGCAGTGAATTTAGGAGGCAGGGTTGGTCTGAGACCCAGTACTTC	CASSEFRRQGWSETQYF
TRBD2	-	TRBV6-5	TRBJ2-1	TGTGCCAGCAGTTACGATACTAGCGGGGGGGTCCAAGGGCAGTTCTTC	CASSYDTSGGVQGQFF
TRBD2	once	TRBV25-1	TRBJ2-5	TGTGCCAGCAGTGAACTCGGGGGGGCCGGTGAGACCCAGTACTTC	CASSELGGAGETQYF
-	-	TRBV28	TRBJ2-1	TGTGCCAGCAGTCCCTTATTGGATGAGCAGTTCTTC	CASSPLLDEQFF
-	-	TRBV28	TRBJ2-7	TGTGCCAGCAGTTCGGGCCGGACAGCGGCCTACGAGCAGTACTTC	CASSSGRTAAYEQYF
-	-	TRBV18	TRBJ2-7	TGTGCCAGCTCACCCGGAGGGTCGGGAAACTACGAGCAGTACTTC	CASSPGGSGNYEQYF
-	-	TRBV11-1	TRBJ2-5	TGTGCCAGCACGAGGCAGGGGAGGGAGGAGACCCAGTACTTC	CASTRQGREETQYF
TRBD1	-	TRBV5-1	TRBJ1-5	TGCGCCAGCAGCTTGGGGACAGGGGCGGAACAGCCCCAGCATTTT	CASSLGTGAEQPQHF
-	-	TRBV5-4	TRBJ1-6	TGTGCCAGCAGCTTGGTAGGGGCCACCTATAATTCACCCCTCCACTTT	CASSLVGATYNSPLHF
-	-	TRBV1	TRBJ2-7	TGCACCAGCAGCCAAGACAAGCCTAGGCGATTTAAGGAGCAGTACTTC	CTSSQDKPRRFKEQYF
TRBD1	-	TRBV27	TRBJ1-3	TGTGCCAGCAGGCCGGGACAGCTCTCTGGAAACACCATATATTTT	CASRPGQLSGNTIYF
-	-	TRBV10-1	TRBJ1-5	TGCGCCAGCAGGGAAACACAGGGTGATAGCCAGCCCCAGCATTTT	CASRETQGDSQPQHF
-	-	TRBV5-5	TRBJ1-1	TGTGCCAGCAGCTTGACGGACCGGAACACTGAAGCTTTCTTT	CASSLTDRNTEAFF
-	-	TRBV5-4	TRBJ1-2	TGTGCCAGCCATCCCCCCGATTTCTATGGCTACACCTTC	CASHPPDFYGYTF
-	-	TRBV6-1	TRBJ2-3	TGTGCCAGCACTGGGAGCACAGATACGCAGTATTTT	CASTGSTDTQYF
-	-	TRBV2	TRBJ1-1	TGTGCCAGCAGTGTTCAGGGGTTACCTGAAGCTTTCTTT	CASSVQGLPEAFF
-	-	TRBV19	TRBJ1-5	TGTGCCAGTAGAACAGGGTTGGGCAATCAGCCCCAGCATTTT	CASRTGLGNQPQHF
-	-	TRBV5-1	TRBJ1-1	TGCGCCAGTAGGGGCCGGATGAACACTGAAGCTTTCTTT	CASRGRMNTEAFF
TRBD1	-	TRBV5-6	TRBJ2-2	TGTGCCAGCAGCTCAACAGGGGACATAAACACCGGGGAGCTGTTTTTT	CASSSTGDINTGELFF
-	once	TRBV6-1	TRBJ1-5	TGTGCCAGCAGTGAACCCAATAAAGCAGGGACCAGGGGCAATCAGCCCCAGCATTTT	CASSEPNKAGTRGNQPQHF
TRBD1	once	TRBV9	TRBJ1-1	TGTGCCAGCAGCGTAGCGCCAGGGGGCACTGAAGCTTTCTTT	CASSVAPGGTEAFF
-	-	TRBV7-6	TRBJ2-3	TGTGCCAGTGCCGGGAGAAGTACAGATACGCAGTATTTT	CASAGRSTDTQYF
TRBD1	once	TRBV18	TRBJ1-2	TGTGCCAGCTCACCCGGACAGGTCTATGGCTACACCTTC	CASSPGQVYGYTF
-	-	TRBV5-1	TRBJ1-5	TGCGCCAGCAGCTTGGGGGGGGACAATCAGCCCCAGCATTTT	CASSLGGDNQPQHF
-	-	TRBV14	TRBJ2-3	TGTGCCAGCAGCCTCCCCTTGGTCGGGAGAAGGGATACGCAGTATTTT	CASSLPLVGRRDTQYF
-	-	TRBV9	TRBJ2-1	TGTGCCAGCAGCGTAGGACGGGCCTCGGAGCAGTTCTTC	CASSVGRASEQFF
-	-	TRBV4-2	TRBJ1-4	TGTGCCAGCAGCCAAGATAACGGGGCTAGCGTGAAACTGTTTTTT	CASSQDNGASVKLFF
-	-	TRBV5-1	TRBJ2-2	TGCGCCAGCTTTACAGGCGGCACCGGGGAGCTGTTTTTT	CASFTGGTGELFF
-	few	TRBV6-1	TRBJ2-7	TGTGCCAGCGGGGCAGACTCCTACGAGCAGTACTTC	CASGADSYEQYF
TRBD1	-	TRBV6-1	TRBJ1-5	TGTGCCAGCAGGTCGGGGACAGCCTCCAATCAGCCCCAGCATTTT	CASRSGTASNQPQHF
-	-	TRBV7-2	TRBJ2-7	TGTGCCAGCAGCGTGGACGCAAGCTCCTACGAGCAGTACTTC	CASSVDASSYEQYF
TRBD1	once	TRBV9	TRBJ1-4	TGTGCCAGCAGCCCCGGGACAGGGGGCGAAGAAAAACTGTTTTTT	CASSPGTGGEEKLFF